This T cell receptor beta chain is drawn from a study of shared clonotypes between healthy human individuals. General observations from the study: The rarefaction results pointed to incomplete sorted-subset sequencing despite large depth. Depth of sequencing was expected to influence donor clonotype sharing.

CD45RA+ naive and CD45RA-negative memory subsets were separated from CD4+ cells. Regarding this clone: The antigen remains undetermined.

The ends lost 6 bases at V and 5 bases at J; junction bases unmatched: 6. The CDR3 is 15 residues long. The germline CDR1 and CDR2 sequences are MNHEY and SVGAGI. Sequenced by immunoSEQ multiplex PCR; TCRdb stores in-frame clones only, minus some. Found here are roughly 2.2 million clones, 85% to 95% of them singletons; the top ten hold 0.37%. V and J are TRBV6-5 and TRBJ2-5, with 13 bases lining up with TRBD2. This sequence originates from a man younger than 35 in good health. Some clones in this sample may be carry-over from other donors' samples. Sequencing used naive CD4+ T cells from PBMCs. Documented subset: CD45RA+ positively selected. Here the CDR3 DNA reads TGTGCCAGCAGCGGGGGGACTAGCGGGATCGAGACCCAGTACTTC. Protein: CASSGGTSGIETQYF.